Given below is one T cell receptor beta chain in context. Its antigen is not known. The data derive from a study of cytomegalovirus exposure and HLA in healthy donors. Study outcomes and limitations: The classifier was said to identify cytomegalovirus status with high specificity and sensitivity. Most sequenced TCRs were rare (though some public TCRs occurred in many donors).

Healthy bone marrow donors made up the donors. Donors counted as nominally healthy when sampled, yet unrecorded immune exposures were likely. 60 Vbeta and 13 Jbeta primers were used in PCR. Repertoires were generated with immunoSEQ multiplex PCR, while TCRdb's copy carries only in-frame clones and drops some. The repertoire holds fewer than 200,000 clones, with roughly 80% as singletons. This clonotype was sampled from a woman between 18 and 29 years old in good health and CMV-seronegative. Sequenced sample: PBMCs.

CDR3 DNA sequence: TGCGCCAGCAGCCAAGGGTCGGGATCTTCAAATGCCGAATACACAGATACGCAGTATTTT. This translates into CASSQGSGSSNAEYTDTQYF. The chain has TRBV4-3 and TRBJ2-3; tentative D call: TRBD2 (5 bases). Germline V gene data show CDR1 as LGHNA and CDR2 as YSLEER. The V gene lost 1 base and the J gene lost 2 bases, with 25 bases spanning the gap. The CDR3 runs to 20 residues.